The clone carrying this T cell receptor (beta chain) qualifies as medium-sized. Its antigen is as yet unknown. The sample comes from a study of T-cell memory formation after mild COVID-19. The study's findings and limits: That cross-reactive memory joined was suggested by some responding clones appearing in pre-infection memory. Shrinking CD4+ clones were chiefly CM and EM; CD8+ ones were chiefly EMRA.

MiXCR, run by TCRdb on the 5' RACE reads, gives a single entry per CDR3 protein. The sample gives roughly 52,000 distinct CDR3 sequences, more than 8% of which show up once; 0.9% to 1.5% is in the top ten. The germline CDR1 and CDR2 sequences are SGHTA and FQGNSA. The germline V and J ends were trimmed by 4 bases and 5 bases, with 13 bases remaining between them. CDR3 size: 14 residues. The sample was PBMCs or a T cell subset sorted from them (not recorded which). The V gene is TRBV7-2, the J gene TRBJ2-3; TRBD1 is a possible D gene (5 bases). The receptor was derived from a young man who had mild COVID-19 (a few samples of this study predate the infection). Cell type and time point are not known. This CDR3 reads CASSSTRVGDTQYF. DNA of the CDR3: TGTGCCAGCAGCTCGACCAGGGTCGGAGATACGCAGTATTTT.